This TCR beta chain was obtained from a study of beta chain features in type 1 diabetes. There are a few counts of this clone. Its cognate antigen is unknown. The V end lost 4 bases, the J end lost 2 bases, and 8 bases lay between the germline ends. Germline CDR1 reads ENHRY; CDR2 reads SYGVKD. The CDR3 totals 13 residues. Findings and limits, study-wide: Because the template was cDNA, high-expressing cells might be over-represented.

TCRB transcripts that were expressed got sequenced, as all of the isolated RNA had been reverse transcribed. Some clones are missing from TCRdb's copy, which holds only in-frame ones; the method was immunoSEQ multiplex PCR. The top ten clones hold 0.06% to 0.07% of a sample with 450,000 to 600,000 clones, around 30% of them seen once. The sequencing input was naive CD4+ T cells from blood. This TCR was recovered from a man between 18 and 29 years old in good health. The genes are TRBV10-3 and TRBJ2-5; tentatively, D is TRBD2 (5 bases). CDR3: CAISGGLQETQYF. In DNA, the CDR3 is TGTGCCATCAGTGGAGGACTGCAAGAGACCCAGTACTTC.